These T cell receptor beta chains were read from a single sample in a study of blood T cell repertoires in COVID-19. Method: immunoSEQ multiplex PCR; TCRdb's copy keeps in-frame clones and lacks some. The data show under 350,000 clones, roughly nine tenths seen once. The sequenced sample consisted of PBMCs or T cells enriched from blood (not recorded which). These receptors were collected from a woman aged 18 to 35 who had recovered from COVID-19. CDR3s include the opening cysteine and the closing phenylalanine or tryptophan. Fields, in order: clone size, D gene, CDR3 length, J gene, V gene, CDR3 protein. A D gene is named only where the DNA matches it firmly. The size field is filled for only some rows; it gives once, few, many or a size class.

>.|TRBD1|19|TRBJ1-1|TRBV30
CAWSPPVYGTGNMNTEAFF
>once|.|13|TRBJ1-2|TRBV18
CASSRTREGGYTF
>few|.|15|TRBJ1-1|TRBV28
CASRGARGINTEAFF
>.|TRBD1|13|TRBJ1-1|TRBV6-1
CASSERSYRGAFF
>.|TRBD1|16|TRBJ1-4|TRBV5-1
CASSSDRGATNEKLFF
>.|.|14|TRBJ2-1|TRBV4-1
CASSQGPGYNEQFF
>.|TRBD1|14|TRBJ1-1|TRBV5-1
CASSFTGDSTEAFF
>.|TRBD2|15|TRBJ2-1|TRBV4-2
CASSPGTTSYNEQFF
>once|TRBD1|13|TRBJ1-2|TRBV5-8
CASSRDSDYGYTF
>.|TRBD1|15|TRBJ2-7|TRBV5-4
CASSLDRGQTYEQYF
>.|TRBD1|15|TRBJ1-2|TRBV5-1
CASSLSGTVNYGYTF
>.|TRBD2|16|TRBJ2-1|TRBV19
CASSIGTSGIRNEQFF
>.|.|12|TRBJ2-7|TRBV19
CASSNRAYEQYF
>few|TRBD2|17|TRBJ2-1|TRBV27
CASSLSRTSGGYNEQFF
>.|TRBD2|14|TRBJ2-5|TRBV3-1/TRBV3-2
CASRIAGYQETQYF
>.|TRBD2|16|TRBJ2-1|TRBV7-9
CASSLKGRGEVNEQFF
>.|TRBD2|17|TRBJ2-1|TRBV28
CASSLLSTSGTMAREFF
>.|.|11|TRBJ2-1|TRBV2
CASSAPNEQFF
>.|.|10|TRBJ1-2|TRBV2
CASRGGGYTF
>.|.|18|TRBJ1-5|TRBV6-1
CASSDKGPARGSGQPQHF
>.|TRBD1|13|TRBJ1-6|TRBV19
CAVQGQGDSPLHF
>.|TRBD1|15|TRBJ1-2|TRBV14
CASSQHHRGTNGYTF
>.|.|16|TRBJ1-3|TRBV7-2
CASSLATSGAGNTIYF
>.|.|14|TRBJ2-2|TRBV6-5
CASKPLENTGELFF
>.|.|15|TRBJ1-2|TRBV2
CASSERYQGGYGYTF
>.|TRBD1|15|TRBJ1-6|TRBV23-1
CASSRRQGGPSPLHF
>.|TRBD1|15|TRBJ1-2|TRBV19
CASSIAGTGNYGYTF
>.|.|14|TRBJ2-7|TRBV9
CASSSPGYPYEQYF
>many|TRBD2|14|TRBJ2-2|TRBV10-2
CASTWSGMGGELFF
>.|TRBD1|17|TRBJ1-6|TRBV6-2/TRBV6-3
CASSYEDRAKDNSPLHF
>.|.|13|TRBJ2-7|TRBV2
CASSEGLTYEQYF
>.|TRBD1|14|TRBJ2-7|TRBV15
CATSSDGQGYEQYF
>.|.|15|TRBJ1-4|TRBV18
CASSPMYGRGEKLFF
>.|.|14|TRBJ2-7|TRBV9
CASSVAEREGVQYF
>.|.|13|TRBJ1-2|TRBV19
CAIAYGPGYGYTF
>.|.|15|TRBJ2-7|TRBV23-1
CASSLNRVSLLGQYF
>.|.|13|TRBJ2-3|TRBV10-3
CAIWAGFTDTQYF
>once|.|15|TRBJ2-4|TRBV6-5
CASSYTYLAKNIQYF
>few|TRBD1|14|TRBJ2-7|TRBV7-9
CASSTQQGVYEQYF
>many|.|16|TRBJ1-5|TRBV21-1
CASSNWRLRQNQPQHF
>.|TRBD1|18|TRBJ1-1|TRBV10-3
CAIKPGAQGTGGRTEAFF
>.|TRBD2|14|TRBJ2-7|TRBV11-2
CASSGTSGSYEQYF
>.|.|16|TRBJ2-1|TRBV5-1
CASSYPRDSHRNEQFF
>.|.|17|TRBJ2-5|TRBV28
CASSLWLVGVGGETQYF
>.|TRBD1|20|TRBJ2-2|TRBV24-1
CATSDPPGTGGFGNTGELFF
>.|.|15|TRBJ1-4|TRBV28
CASSSHGGAAEKLFF
>once|.|13|TRBJ2-5|TRBV3-1/TRBV3-2
CASSPRGRETQYF
>.|TRBD1|16|TRBJ2-7|TRBV5-1
CASSLGGTGFLNEQYF
>many|TRBD2|15|TRBJ2-5|TRBV3-1/TRBV3-2
CASSQVSGDQETQYF
>once|.|15|TRBJ2-7|TRBV9
CASSVGSGQSYEQYF
>.|TRBD2|12|TRBJ2-1|TRBV5-5
CASSFGTSEQFF
>once|.|15|TRBJ1-3|TRBV27
CASSLSGLSGNTIYF
>.|.|13|TRBJ1-4|TRBV12-3/TRBV12-4
CASSSTANEKLFF
>.|.|14|TRBJ2-3|TRBV7-6
CASSRQGEEDTQYF
>.|.|16|TRBJ1-3|TRBV5-4
CASSLDLVSSGNTIYF
>.|.|12|TRBJ2-5|TRBV11-2
CASSPSAGPQYF
>.|.|14|TRBJ1-6|TRBV6-5
CASTEGQLGSPLHF
>few|TRBD2|15|TRBJ2-7|TRBV9
CASSPLAGGPYEQYF
>.|TRBD2|15|TRBJ2-1|TRBV5-1
CASSRDGLAGEKQFF
>.|TRBD2|14|TRBJ2-5|TRBV7-9
CASTTGLAIETQYF